This passage covers 30 T cell receptor beta chains from one sample sequenced in a study of PD-1 blockade in classical Hodgkin lymphoma. Measured with immunoSEQ multiplex PCR; TCRdb has only the in-frame clones, and not every one. There are around 92,000 clones in the sample; 65% to 85% occur only once, and approximately 17% lies in the top ten. The time point was: cycle 4 day 1 (C4D1), after less than seven weeks of nivolumab. There was relapse after autologous stem cell transplantation in every patient, and there was variation in brentuximab vedotin exposure. The sequenced sample was peripheral blood mononuclear cells (PBMCs), obtained before the fourth cycle of nivolumab. Receptor source: a human donor with classical Hodgkin lymphoma.

The genes are TRBV19 and TRBJ2-2, with 12 positions matching TRBD2. The CDR3 has 17 residues. The germline CDR1 and CDR2 sequences are LNHDA and SQIVND (reference sequence). V dropped 5 bases and J dropped 6; count of bases not matched to a gene: 10. The CDR3 sequence is CASSALPGLAGSGELFF. DNA of the CDR3: TGTGCCAGTAGTGCCTTACCGGGACTAGCGGGTTCCGGGGAGCTGTTTTTT.

V gene TRBV5-6 combines with J gene TRBJ1-1, with 9 bases lining up with TRBD1. Per germline, CDR1 SGHDT and CDR2 YYEEEE. There are 14 residues in the CDR3. The junction had 7 bases not matched to a gene; V was cut back by 2 bases and J by 8 bases. The CDR3 is CASSLTGGKGEAFF. CDR3 sequence (DNA): TGTGCCAGCAGCTTAACAGGGGGCAAGGGAGAAGCTTTCTTT.

The V and J genes are TRBV5-1 and TRBJ1-2, with D unresolved. The CDR3 spans 14 residues. Germline-derived CDR1 and CDR2 are SGHRS and YFSETQ. V dropped 0 bases and J dropped 8 bases, with 14 bases sitting between them. The CDR3 sequence is CASSLGEPEQGYTF. As DNA, the CDR3 is TGCGCCAGCAGCTTGGGGGAGCCGGAACAGGGCTACACCTTC. The complete variable domain, with remaining parts taken from reference TRBV5-1 and TRBJ1-2, reads KAGVTQTPRYLIKTRGQQVTLSCSPISGHRSVSWYQQTPGQGLQFLFEYFSETQRNKGNFPGRFSGRQFSNSRSEMNVSTLELGDSALYLCASSLGEPEQGYTFGSGTRLTVV.

The chain carries TRBV5-1 and TRBJ2-1; either TRBD1 or TRBD2 may supply D (5 bases each). Germline V gives CDR1 SGHRS, CDR2 YFSETQ. The V end was cut by 2 bases, the J end by 0 bases, with 6 bases between. The CDR3 runs to 14 residues. As DNA, the CDR3 is TGCGCCAGCAGCTTCGGGACCTCCTACAATGAGCAGTTCTTC. Translated, it gives CASSFGTSYNEQFF.

The genes are TRBV29-1 and TRBJ2-7; TRBD1 agrees at 7 bases. V trimming: 4 bases; J trimming: 5 bases; junction bases outside the gene matches: 5. The CDR3 has 12 residues. The germline V gene encodes CDR1 SQVTM and CDR2 ANQGSEA. The chain's CDR3 is CSVAVQGDEQYF. For the CDR3, the DNA is TGCAGCGTTGCTGTCCAGGGGGACGAGCAGTACTTC.

This clone was detected a few times. This chain links TRBV5-4 with TRBJ2-7, with D perhaps matching TRBD2 (6 bases). V dropped 4 bases and J dropped 2 bases, with 16 bases sitting between them. CDR1 is SGHNT and CDR2 is YYREEE in the germline V gene (reference sequence). The CDR3 contains 15 residues. CDR3 DNA sequence: TGTGCCAGCAGCCTTCCGGGGGTGGGGACCTACGAGCAGTACTTC. Residues: CASSLPGVGTYEQYF.

The table lists this clone with a count of one. The chain carries TRBV18 and TRBJ1-2; D may be TRBD1 (5 bases). V dropped 5 bases and J dropped 2 bases, with 12 bases sitting between them. Germline loops: CDR1 KGHSH, CDR2 LQKENI. The CDR3 consists of 14 residues. DNA for the CDR3: TGTGCCAGCTCAACCGGCAGGGAAAACTATGGCTACACCTTC. This translates into CASSTGRENYGYTF.

The chain uses TRBV2 and TRBJ1-1; TRBD1 is a possible D gene (5 bases). CDR3 length: 14 amino acids. CDR1 and CDR2 from the germline V gene are SNHLY and FYNNEI. The germline V and J ends were trimmed by 4 bases and 5 bases, with 14 bases remaining between them. The CDR3 DNA reads TGTGCCAGCAGTGTAACGCAGGGTATGACTGAAGCTTTCTTT. Translated, it gives CASSVTQGMTEAFF.

This chain uses TRBV5-4 with TRBJ2-3; D is unresolved. The V and J ends lost 5 bases and 0 bases respectively, with 10 bases between them. Germline CDR1 and CDR2: SGHNT and YYREEE (reference sequence). CDR3 length: 14 residues. In DNA, the CDR3 is TGTGCCAGCAGAGGGCCAGAGAGCACAGATACGCAGTATTTT. Its translation: CASRGPESTDTQYF. The full variable domain, rest sourced from reference TRBV5-4 and TRBJ2-3, is ETGVTQSPTHLIKTRGQQVTLRCSSQSGHNTVSWYQQALGQGPQFIFQYYREEENGRGNFPPRFSGLQFPNYSSELNVNALELDDSALYLCASRGPESTDTQYFGPGTRLTVL.

The chain employs TRBV10-3 and TRBJ1-1; D not resolved. Trimming pared 6 bases from V and 3 bases from J, leaving 11 bases between. Germline loops: CDR1 ENHRY, CDR2 SYGVKD. This CDR3 spans 13 amino acids. The CDR3, as DNA: TGTGCCATCAGAGGGATTATGGACACTGAAGCTTTCTTT. It yields the protein CAIRGIMDTEAFF.

The chain employs TRBV5-5 and TRBJ1-4, with 9 bases matching TRBD1. Germline V gene lookup returns CDR1 SGHKS and CDR2 YYEKEE (reference sequence). The CDR3 contains 15 residues. Trimming removed 2 bases from V and 6 bases from J; junction bases left unmatched: 5. In DNA, the CDR3 is TGTGCCAGCAGCTTACAGGGGGCGCGGGATGAAAAACTGTTTTTT. Translated: CASSLQGARDEKLFF.

This clone was detected a few times. The chain recombines TRBV30 with TRBJ1-1; no reliable D call. This CDR3 comprises 12 residues. Deletions cut 4 bases from V and 0 bases from J, with 6 bases between. Germline CDR1 is GTSNPN and CDR2 is SVGIG (reference sequence). In DNA, the CDR3 is TGTGCCTGGAACCATGTGAACACTGAAGCTTTCTTT. Protein product: CAWNHVNTEAFF.

The rearrangement links TRBV5-1 to TRBJ2-1; TRBD2 agrees at 7 bases. The V gene's germline CDR1 is SGHRS and CDR2 YFSETQ. With V trimmed by 4 bases and J by 6 bases, 4 bases remained unmatched. CDR3 length: 13 amino acids. The CDR3 DNA reads as TGCGCCAGCAGCCGGGAGGCGGGCAATGAGCAGTTCTTC. It is translated as CASSREAGNEQFF.

The chain joins TRBV23-1 to TRBJ2-7; TRBD1 matches 8 bases. TRBV23-1 qualifies as an ORF whose function is uncertain. The junction had 11 bases not matched to a gene; V was cut back by 9 bases and J by 4 bases. The CDR3 covers 14 residues. The CDR3 nucleotides are TGCGCCAGGTCCGGGGGACAGGAAACTTACGAGCAGTACTTC. Translating gives CARSGGQETYEQYF.

Points on this clone: Sequence at one end of the junction differs from germline and may be a read error. Other DNA variants within this sample encode the same CDR3. The rearrangement joins TRBV29-1 to TRBJ2-3; TRBD1 aligns across 7 bases. The germline V gene encodes CDR1 SQVTM and CDR2 ANQGSEA. The CDR3 has 12 residues. CDR3 residues: CSVVVGTDTQYF. The DNA for the CDR3 is TGCAGCGTTGTTGTGGGGACAGATACACAGTATTTT.

The J gene is TRBJ2-2, the V gene TRBV5-1; D possibly uses TRBD1 or TRBD2 (5 bases each). Between the trimmed V and J ends, which lost 4 bases and 5 bases, there was a span of 18 bases. The CDR3 contains 16 residues. The V gene's germline CDR1 is SGHRS and CDR2 YFSETQ. CDR3 nucleotide sequence: TGCGCCAGCAGCCGGACTGGGCAGGGCGGAACCGGGGAGCTGTTTTTT. Amino acids: CASSRTGQGGTGELFF.

The rearrangement links TRBV5-4 to TRBJ2-2, with D hard to call. V was pared by 4 bases and J by 8 bases, with 12 bases between. This CDR3 region has 13 residues. Germline CDR1 reads SGHNT; CDR2 reads YYREEE (reference sequence). CDR3 protein: CASSALQIGELFF. Here the CDR3 DNA reads TGTGCCAGCAGCGCGCTGCAGATTGGGGAGCTGTTTTTT.

This clone was counted a single time. The chain couples TRBV4-1 to TRBJ1-2, with 8 bases aligning to TRBD1. J gave up 4 bases and V 4 bases, and 14 bases lay outside the gene matches. This CDR3 contains 17 residues. Germline CDR1 and CDR2: MGHRA and YSYEKL. CDR3 protein: CASSRVEGDRWSYGYTF. The CDR3 DNA reads TGCGCCAGCAGCCGCGTCGAAGGGGACAGGTGGTCCTATGGCTACACCTTC.

This chain joins TRBV7-2 and TRBJ1-1; TRBD1 matches at 7 bases. The CDR3 consists of 15 residues. V lost 1 base and J lost 8; bases outside the gene matches: 10. Germline assignment: CDR1 SGHTA and CDR2 FQGNSA. CDR3 sequence (DNA): TGTGCCAGCAGCTTAGGCCGACAGGGCTTAGGGGAAGCTTTCTTT. Encoded protein: CASSLGRQGLGEAFF.

V and J are TRBV2 and TRBJ2-7, with a tentative D call TRBD2 (5 bases). Trimming left V 7 bases short and J 0 bases short, with 13 bases between. Germline V gene data show CDR1 as SNHLY and CDR2 as FYNNEI. The CDR3 runs to 14 residues. CDR3 protein: CASTSQPSSYEQYF. CDR3 bases: TGTGCCAGCACTAGCCAGCCCAGCTCCTACGAGCAGTACTTC.

This sequence joins TRBV6-1 and TRBJ2-3; 11 bases fit TRBD2. In germline, CDR1 is MNHNS, CDR2 SASEGT. The CDR3 length is 15 residues. The V and J ends lost 10 bases and 4 bases, in that order; junction bases with no gene match: 10. The CDR3 here is CATGGSGRGADTQYF. CDR3 nucleotide sequence: TGTGCCACCGGGGGTAGCGGGAGGGGGGCAGATACGCAGTATTTT.

This clone is a singleton in its sample. CDR3 protein: CASRVGDSYNEQFF. DNA of the CDR3: TGCGCCAGCAGGGTGGGGGACTCCTACAATGAGCAGTTCTTC. The rearrangement joins TRBV5-1 to TRBJ2-1, with D perhaps TRBD1 or TRBD2 (5 bases each). Germline loops: CDR1 SGHRS, CDR2 YFSETQ. Trimming cost V 5 bases and J 0 bases, with 9 bases left between them. This CDR3 is 14 amino acids long.

The rearrangement uses TRBV6-1 and TRBJ1-2; D call uncertain. V was shortened by 0 bases and J by 5 bases, with 13 bases between the two germline ends. Germline lookup yields CDR1 MNHNS and CDR2 SASEGT. The CDR3 totals 15 residues. CDR3 bases: TGTGCCAGCAGTGAAGCCGCCAGCCGTTCATATGGCTACACCTTC. Translation gives CASSEAASRSYGYTF.

The V call is TRBV30, the J call TRBJ1-5; TRBD1 might be the D (5 bases). V was pared by 4 bases and J by 10 bases, with 23 bases between. CDR3 size: 15 residues. Germline V gene data show CDR1 as GTSNPN and CDR2 as SVGIG (reference sequence). The CDR3 loop is CAWMGQGMQSAPQHF. The CDR3 bases are TGTGCCTGGATGGGGCAGGGCATGCAATCAGCCCCCCAGCATTTT.

The chain carries TRBV6-5 and TRBJ2-5, with D possibly matching TRBD2 (6 bases). Looked up from germline, CDR1 is MNHEY and CDR2 is SVGAGI. The CDR3 length is 16 residues. Between the trimmed V and J ends, which lost 0 bases and 4 bases, there was a span of 15 bases. CDR3 sequence (DNA): TGTGCCAGCAGTTACTCCCCGCCGGGACTCGGAGAGACCCAGTACTTC. Amino acids: CASSYSPPGLGETQYF.

This chain links TRBV5-4 with TRBJ2-5; possibly TRBD1 for D (5 bases). V was clipped by 5 bases and J by 5 bases, with 13 bases between them. The CDR3 totals 13 residues. Germline CDR1 is SGHNT and CDR2 is YYREEE (reference sequence). This chain's CDR3 is CASRGALGETQYF. The CDR3 DNA follows: TGTGCCAGCAGAGGGGCATTAGGGGAGACCCAGTACTTC. Supplemented by reference TRBV5-4 and TRBJ2-5, the full variable domain reads ETGVTQSPTHLIKTRGQQVTLRCSSQSGHNTVSWYQQALGQGPQFIFQYYREEENGRGNFPPRFSGLQFPNYSSELNVNALELDDSALYLCASRGALGETQYFGPGTRLLVL.

The gene calls are TRBV5-1 and TRBJ2-5; tentative D call: TRBD1 (6 bases). Germline values: CDR1 SGHRS, CDR2 YFSETQ. Trimming removed 3 bases at V and 1 base at J, with 10 bases between. This CDR3 has 14 amino acids. The CDR3 here is CASSSGQIQETQYF. CDR3 nucleotides: TGCGCCAGCAGCTCTGGACAGATCCAAGAGACCCAGTACTTC. The full variable domain, rest sourced from reference TRBV5-1 and TRBJ2-5, is KAGVTQTPRYLIKTRGQQVTLSCSPISGHRSVSWYQQTPGQGLQFLFEYFSETQRNKGNFPGRFSGRQFSNSRSEMNVSTLELGDSALYLCASSSGQIQETQYFGPGTRLLVL.

The chain has TRBV4-1 and TRBJ2-5, with 12 positions matching TRBD2. The CDR3 covers 15 residues. V gave up 0 bases and J gave up 9 bases; unmatched junction bases: 5. Germline assignment: CDR1 MGHRA and CDR2 YSYEKL. CDR3 region: CASSQEASGRGAQYF. The CDR3 DNA reads TGCGCCAGCAGCCAAGAGGCTAGCGGGAGGGGGGCCCAGTACTTC.

The gene calls are TRBV4-3 and TRBJ2-3, with 9 nucleotides matching TRBD1. The V and J ends lost 2 bases and 4 bases, in that order; junction bases with no gene match: 7. The CDR3 sequence is 16 residues long. The germline V gene encodes CDR1 LGHNA and CDR2 YSLEER. The CDR3 protein is CASSQSGQGWSDTQYF. DNA for the CDR3: TGCGCCAGCAGCCAATCTGGACAGGGGTGGTCAGATACGCAGTATTTT.

About this clone: A junction boundary mismatches the germline segment, possibly from a read error. The rearrangement joins TRBV7-8 to TRBJ1-4; no reliable D call. CDR1 and CDR2 (germline): SGHVS, FQNEAQ. CDR3 length: 11 amino acids. The CDR3 DNA reads TGTGCCAGCAGCTTAAAGGTCGAGGCCCCATTT. Amino acid sequence: CASSLKVEAPF.